This T cell receptor (beta chain) is from a study of T-cell reconstitution after alpha-beta-depleted transplantation in children. This clonotype came up many times. It was with unique molecular identifiers that the TCRbeta library was prepared. TCRdb passed the PCR reads through MiXCR, listing each CDR3 protein once. The sample includes 600,000 to 700,000 distinct CDR3 sequences, over 15% of them seen just once. From germline, CDR1 is DFQATT and CDR2 SNEGSKA (reference sequence). The CDR3 length is 16 residues. Trimming took off 1 base at V and 1 base at J, with 16 bases between the two ends. This chain connects TRBV20-1 to TRBJ1-1; TRBD1 might be the D (6 bases). Sequencing was performed on PBMCs from the stem cell graft donor, taken from the stem cell graft. This TCR came from a human donor who donated a stem cell graft to a child with acute myeloid leukemia. CDR3 in amino acids: CSARVSGALRNTEAFF. In DNA, the CDR3 is TGCAGTGCTAGAGTATCGGGGGCCCTCAGGAACACTGAAGCTTTCTTT.